Below are 29 T cell receptor beta chains sequenced from a single sample in a study of cytomegalovirus exposure and HLA in healthy donors. It was with 60 Vbeta and 13 Jbeta primers that the PCR ran. Libraries were prepared by immunoSEQ multiplex PCR; TCRdb keeps only in-frame clonotypes and omits some of them. The profile shows 220,000 or so clones, around 85% of them singletons. Sequences were obtained from PBMCs. Source of these receptors: a man aged 50-60 years in good health and CMV-seronegative.

The chain is built from TRBV5-1 and TRBJ2-5; TRBD2 aligns across 13 bases. The germline V gene encodes CDR1 SGHRS and CDR2 YFSETQ. The CDR3 has 16 residues. V shed 3 bases, J shed 4 bases, and the junction held 6 bases outside the gene matches. The CDR3 coding sequence is TGCGCCAGCAGCTCCGGACTAGCGGGAGTTACAGAGACCCAGTACTTC. It codes for CASSSGLAGVTETQYF. Drawing the rest from reference TRBV5-1 and TRBJ2-5, the complete variable domain is KAGVTQTPRYLIKTRGQQVTLSCSPISGHRSVSWYQQTPGQGLQFLFEYFSETQRNKGNFPGRFSGRQFSNSRSEMNVSTLELGDSALYLCASSSGLAGVTETQYFGPGTRLLVL.

This chain joins TRBV18 and TRBJ2-3; D not resolved. V was pared by 1 base and J by 2 bases, with 10 bases between. CDR3 size: 15 residues. Germline V lookup: CDR1 KGHSH, CDR2 LQKENI. This CDR3 reads CASSPLTSYTDTQYF. As DNA, the CDR3 is TGTGCCAGCTCACCACTAACATCATACACAGATACGCAGTATTTT.

The chain couples TRBV18 to TRBJ2-4; TRBD2 might be the D (5 bases). V was shortened by 2 bases and J by 8 bases, with 10 bases between the two germline ends. Germline CDR1 KGHSH, CDR2 LQKENI. The CDR3 runs to 13 residues. The CDR3 DNA is TGTGCCAGCTCACCAAAGGGAGAGGACATTCAGTACTTC. Protein: CASSPKGEDIQYF. Supplemented by reference TRBV18 and TRBJ2-4, the full variable domain reads NAGVMQNPRHLVRRRGQEARLRCSPMKGHSHVYWYRQLPEEGLKFMVYLQKENIIDESGMPKERFSAEFPKEGPSILRIQQVVRGDSAAYFCASSPKGEDIQYFGAGTRLSVL.

This chain uses TRBV21-1 with TRBJ1-2; no DNA check was done on the table's D call, TRBD1. TRBV21-1 is noted as a pseudogene. The CDR3 spans 16 residues. CDR3 loop: CASSKLWGLPHYGYTF. The CDR3 DNA follows: TGTGCCAGCAGCAAATTATGGGGCCTTCCGCACTATGGCTACACCTTC.

This clone was seen a handful of times. The V call is TRBV2, the J call TRBJ1-2, with a possible D match to TRBD1 (6 bases). This CDR3 comprises 13 residues. The ends were cut back, 6 bases at V and 2 bases at J, with 10 bases in the middle. Germline assignment: CDR1 SNHLY and CDR2 FYNNEI. The CDR3 spells CASSPDRNYGYTF. CDR3 nucleotides: TGTGCCAGCAGCCCAGACAGGAACTATGGCTACACCTTC.

This clone was observed once. The chain combines TRBV7-9 with TRBJ1-1, with D perhaps TRBD1 (5 bases). V was pared by 4 bases and J by 5 bases, with 14 bases between. The CDR3 extends over 14 amino acids. Germline-derived CDR1 and CDR2 are SEHNR and FQNEAQ (reference sequence). This CDR3 is CASSSGVTGTEAFF. The CDR3 DNA is TGTGCCAGCAGCTCGGGGGTAACGGGGACTGAAGCTTTCTTT.

This chain links TRBV18 with TRBJ2-7, with a possible D match to TRBD2 (6 bases). Germline-derived CDR1 and CDR2 are KGHSH and LQKENI. The germline V and J ends were trimmed by 0 bases and 7 bases, with 13 bases remaining between them. This CDR3 region has 14 residues. The CDR3 DNA reads as TGTGCCAGCTCACCACCGGGAGGTCTGGGGGAGCAGTACTTC. It translates to CASSPPGGLGEQYF. Complete variable domain (other parts from reference TRBV18 and TRBJ2-7): NAGVMQNPRHLVRRRGQEARLRCSPMKGHSHVYWYRQLPEEGLKFMVYLQKENIIDESGMPKERFSAEFPKEGPSILRIQQVVRGDSAAYFCASSPPGGLGEQYFGPGTRLTVT.

This sequence joins TRBV11-1 and TRBJ2-7; 8 nucleotides agree with TRBD1. This CDR3 comprises 14 residues. V shed 6 bases and J 0 bases; nucleotides not matched to a gene: 4. Germline V lookup: CDR1 SGHAT, CDR2 FQDESV (reference sequence). The CDR3 here is CASSWDRSSYEQYF. The CDR3 DNA is TGTGCCAGCAGTTGGGACAGGTCCTCCTACGAGCAGTACTTC. Together with reference TRBV11-1 and TRBJ2-7, the CDR3 gives the full variable domain: EAEVAQSPRYKITEKSQAVAFWCDPISGHATLYWYRQILGQGPELLVQFQDESVVDDSQLPKDRFSAERLKGVDSTLKIQPAELGDSAMYLCASSWDRSSYEQYFGPGTRLTVT.

The chain is built from TRBV7-9 and TRBJ1-1; 9 bases match TRBD1. The junction had 9 bases not matched to a gene; V was cut back by 6 bases and J by 10 bases. This CDR3 has 13 amino acids. The germline V gene has CDR1 SEHNR and CDR2 FQNEAQ (reference sequence). The DNA for the CDR3 is TGTGCCAGCAGACCGGGACAGGGAGTCCGAGCTTTCTTT. It yields the protein CASRPGQGVRAFF.

V usage is TRBV28 and J usage is TRBJ2-2; 11 bases are shared with TRBD2. The CDR3 is made up of 15 amino acids. Germline V gene data show CDR1 as MDHEN and CDR2 as SYDVKM. Germline trimming cut 6 bases from V and 5 bases from J; bases unmatched to any gene: 5. The CDR3 DNA sequence: TGTGCCAGCAGGGGTAGCGGGAGGGATACCGGGGAGCTGTTTTTT. It is translated as CASRGSGRDTGELFF.

The CDR3 DNA reads as TGTGCCAGCAGTACCGCCCGACAGGGGTGGGGCACAGATACGCAGTATTTT. This gives the protein CASSTARQGWGTDTQYF. V is TRBV28 and J is TRBJ2-3; the match to TRBD1 covers 8 bases. CDR1 and CDR2 (germline): MDHEN, SYDVKM. Trimming removed 5 bases from V and 1 base from J; junction bases left unmatched: 11. This CDR3 has 17 residues.

The CDR3 loop reads CASTPPRVNTEAFF. CDR3 bases: TGTGCCAGCACCCCCCCGAGGGTGAACACTGAAGCTTTCTTT. The chain carries TRBV28 and TRBJ1-1, with unresolved D. Trimming shortened V by 7 bases and J by 0 bases, and 12 bases separated the two germline ends. CDR1 is MDHEN and CDR2 is SYDVKM in the germline V gene. The CDR3 is made up of 14 amino acids.

The sample holds one count of this clone. This sequence joins TRBV6-5 and TRBJ2-5, with 7 bases that match TRBD2. The CDR3 totals 14 residues. Germline values: CDR1 MNHEY, CDR2 SVGAGI. Germline trimming cut 5 bases from V and 5 bases from J; bases unmatched to any gene: 8. As DNA, the CDR3 is TGTGCCAGCAGTCCGGAGGGAGGGCGGGAGACCCAGTACTTC. Protein product: CASSPEGGRETQYF.

This chain connects TRBV27 to TRBJ1-1; D gene ambiguous. V was pared by 0 bases and J by 0 bases, with 8 bases between. CDR1 is MNHEY, CDR2 SMNVEV, per germline (reference sequence). This CDR3 contains 15 residues. As DNA, the CDR3 is TGTGCCAGCAGTTTATCTCCGGGGATGAACACTGAAGCTTTCTTT. Amino acids: CASSLSPGMNTEAFF.

The chain recombines TRBV29-1 with TRBJ1-1, with 12 bases lining up with TRBD1. Losses at the gene ends were 3 bases for V and 6 bases for J; bases not matched to a gene: 11. The CDR3 runs to 16 residues. From germline, CDR1 is SQVTM and CDR2 ANQGSEA. The CDR3 DNA reads TGCAGCGTTGACATCGGGACAGGGGGCGTTAGGTCTGAAGCTTTCTTT. Amino acids: CSVDIGTGGVRSEAFF.

The rearrangement joins TRBV27 to TRBJ2-7; 9 nucleotides match TRBD2. This CDR3 spans 15 amino acids. V dropped 9 bases and J dropped 4; count of bases not matched to a gene: 13. Germline V gives CDR1 MNHEY, CDR2 SMNVEV (reference sequence). This CDR3 reads CASANWAGGAYEQYF. CDR3 bases: TGTGCCAGTGCGAATTGGGCGGGGGGGGCGTACGAGCAGTACTTC.

J is TRBJ2-5 and V is TRBV5-4; D not resolved. The tail of the sequence fits TRBJ2-7 better, so the J call may be wrong. CDR3 length: 13 residues. Germline CDR1 is SGHNT and CDR2 is YYREEE (reference sequence). CDR3 sequence: CASSLVQNYEQYF. As DNA, the CDR3 is TGTGCCAGCAGCTTGGTTCAGAACTACGAGCAGTACTTC.

This sequence joins TRBV10-2 and TRBJ1-4; 9 bases line up with TRBD1. The germline V gene encodes CDR1 WSHSY and CDR2 SAAADI. This CDR3 has 14 residues. V shed 3 bases, J shed 5 bases, and the junction held 1 base outside the gene matches. In DNA form, the CDR3 reads TGCGCCAGCAGTGAAGGGACAGGGAATGAAAAACTGTTTTTT. Protein: CASSEGTGNEKLFF.

The chain employs TRBV29-1 and TRBJ1-2; D might be TRBD1 (5 bases). CDR1 is SQVTM, CDR2 ANQGSEA, per germline. The V and J ends lost 2 bases and 1 base respectively, with 17 bases between them. The CDR3 has 16 amino acids. The CDR3 spells CSVEPNGGVYNYGYTF. The CDR3 DNA follows: TGCAGCGTTGAACCTAATGGGGGGGTTTATAACTATGGCTACACCTTC. The full variable domain, in which reference TRBV29-1 and TRBJ1-2 provide the parts outside the CDR3, is SAVISQKPSRDICQRGTSLTIQCQVDSQVTMMFWYRQQPGQSLTLIATANQGSEATYESGFVIDKFPISRPNLTFSTLTVSNMSPEDSSIYLCSVEPNGGVYNYGYTFGSGTRLTVV.

The chain joins TRBV5-1 to TRBJ1-1; 9 nucleotides line up with TRBD1. This CDR3 is 18 amino acids long. Per the germline V gene, CDR1 is SGHRS and CDR2 is YFSETQ. The J segment lost 1 base and the V segment lost 1 base, leaving 11 bases of the junction unmatched. The CDR3 protein is CASSLFYRDRESNTEAFF. The CDR3 region has the DNA TGCGCCAGCAGCTTGTTTTACCGGGACAGGGAATCGAACACTGAAGCTTTCTTT.

On this clone: Relative to the germline gene, one junction end is altered; a read error may explain this. J is TRBJ1-6 and V is TRBV7-9; TRBD1 aligns across 7 bases. CDR1 and CDR2 (germline): SEHNR, FQNEAQ (reference sequence). This CDR3 contains 15 residues. This CDR3 reads CSSSPRQGKNSPLHF. Written as DNA, the CDR3 is TGTTCCAGCAGCCCCCGACAGGGCAAGAATTCACCCCTCCACTTT.

V is TRBV7-9 and J is TRBJ2-2; unclear D gene. The CDR3 contains 13 residues. Germline-derived CDR1 and CDR2 are SEHNR and FQNEAQ (reference sequence). The V and J ends lost 2 bases and 8 bases respectively, with 9 bases between them. The CDR3 coding sequence is TGTGCCAGCAGCTTATACTCTATAGGGGAGCTGTTTTTT. Translation: CASSLYSIGELFF.

The J gene is TRBJ2-7, the V gene TRBV20-1; D is undetermined. The CDR3 has 11 residues. Between the trimmed V and J ends, which lost 6 bases and 0 bases, there was a span of 6 bases. Per germline, CDR1 DFQATT and CDR2 SNEGSKA (reference sequence). CDR3 sequence: CSAFSSYEQYF. The CDR3 DNA is TGCAGTGCCTTCTCCTCCTACGAGCAGTACTTC.

This clone was observed once. V is TRBV4-2 and J is TRBJ2-1; D call uncertain. V lost 1 base and J lost 4, with 5 bases in between. This CDR3 has 13 amino acids. Germline lookup yields CDR1 LGHNA and CDR2 YNFKEQ. CDR3 protein: CASSQVGYNEQFF. The CDR3 nucleotides read TGTGCCAGCAGCCAAGTCGGGTACAATGAGCAGTTCTTC.

This clone came up once. The chain has TRBV2 and TRBJ1-2; 7 nucleotides align to TRBD1. Per the germline V gene, CDR1 is SNHLY and CDR2 is FYNNEI. The CDR3 consists of 13 residues. Losses at the gene ends were 6 bases for V and 4 bases for J; bases not matched to a gene: 5. The DNA for the CDR3 is TGTGCCAGCAGCCTGGGACAGTTCTATGGCTACACCTTC. This sequence encodes CASSLGQFYGYTF.

The genes are TRBV28 and TRBJ2-7; 9 bases are shared with TRBD1. In germline, CDR1 is MDHEN, CDR2 SYDVKM. Trimming at V came to 5 bases and at J to 6 bases, leaving 11 bases not matched to a gene. The CDR3 runs to 15 residues. The CDR3: CASSLTGTGKGEQYF. The CDR3 DNA reads TGTGCCAGCAGTCTAACCGGGACAGGGAAAGGCGAGCAGTACTTC. Combining the CDR3 with reference TRBV28 and TRBJ2-7 gives the whole variable domain DVKVTQSSRYLVKRTGEKVFLECVQDMDHENMFWYRQDPGLGLRLIYFSYDVKMKEKGDIPEGYSVSREKKERFSLILESASTNQTSMYLCASSLTGTGKGEQYFGPGTRLTVT.

This rearrangement joins TRBV27 to TRBJ2-1, with 9 bases lining up with TRBD2. CDR1 and CDR2 from the germline V gene are MNHEY and SMNVEV (reference sequence). Unmatched junction bases numbered 19, after V lost 5 bases and J lost 8 bases. This CDR3 has 18 amino acids. DNA of the CDR3: TGTGCCAGCAGTCCCCTAAGAATAGTAGCGGGAGTTTTGGATGAGCAGTTCTTC. Translating it yields CASSPLRIVAGVLDEQFF.

V and J are TRBV5-1 and TRBJ1-2; 9 bases are a match to TRBD1. With V trimmed by 4 bases and J by 7 bases, 2 bases remained unmatched. This CDR3 comprises 12 residues. CDR1 and CDR2 (germline): SGHRS, YFSETQ. CDR3 protein: CASSRDRAGYTF. Written as DNA, the CDR3 is TGCGCCAGCAGCCGGGACAGGGCTGGCTACACCTTC.

The chain has TRBV4-1 and TRBJ2-1; TRBD2 matches 8 bases. The CDR3 spans 17 residues. V shed 2 bases, J shed 6 bases, and the junction held 12 bases outside the gene matches. The germline gives CDR1 MGHRA, CDR2 YSYEKL. The CDR3 spells CASSQKVTSGSTNEQFF. The CDR3 DNA follows: TGCGCCAGCAGCCAAAAGGTTACTAGCGGAAGCACCAATGAGCAGTTCTTC.